This paragraph reports one TCR beta chain. Its antigen is still unknown. Vbeta (60) and Jbeta (13) primers were used in the PCR. The assay was immunoSEQ multiplex PCR, and TCRdb's table has in-frame clones only and misses some. This repertoire shows approximately 190,000 clones, more than 65% found once; its top ten account for around 3.6%. The data derive from a study of cytomegalovirus exposure and HLA in healthy donors. Study observations and caveats: In a later analysis, TCR beta V- and J-gene trimming was associated with a missense DCLRE1C variant. Later analysis showed most CMV-associated TCR beta chains appearing HLA-restricted.

Germline V CDR1 and CDR2: ENHRY, SYGVKD. CDR3 length equals 13 residues. This TCR came from a man in his forties in good health and CMV-seropositive. The chain links TRBV10-3 to TRBJ2-5; 13 nucleotides agree with TRBD2. Sequencing used PBMCs. The CDR3: CATGLAGEETQYF. For the CDR3, the DNA is TGTGCTACTGGACTAGCGGGAGAAGAGACCCAGTACTTC.